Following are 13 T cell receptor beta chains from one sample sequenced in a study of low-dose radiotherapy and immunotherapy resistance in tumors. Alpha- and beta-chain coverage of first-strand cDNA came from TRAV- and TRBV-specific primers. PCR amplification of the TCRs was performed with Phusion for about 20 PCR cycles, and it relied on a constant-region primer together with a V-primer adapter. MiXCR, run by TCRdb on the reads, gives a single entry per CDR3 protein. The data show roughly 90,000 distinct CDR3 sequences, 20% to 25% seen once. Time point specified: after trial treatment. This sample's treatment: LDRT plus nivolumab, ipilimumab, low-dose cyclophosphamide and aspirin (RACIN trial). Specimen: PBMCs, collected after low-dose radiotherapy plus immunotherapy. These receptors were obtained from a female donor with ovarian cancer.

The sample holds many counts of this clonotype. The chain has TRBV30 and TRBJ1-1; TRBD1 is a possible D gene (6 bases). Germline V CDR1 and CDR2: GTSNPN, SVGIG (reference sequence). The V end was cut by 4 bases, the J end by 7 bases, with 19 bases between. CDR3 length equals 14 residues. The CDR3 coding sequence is TGTGCCTGGACTGTAGGGGGATTCCCAAATGAAGCTTTCTTT. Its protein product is CAWTVGGFPNEAFF.

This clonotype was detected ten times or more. In DNA, the CDR3 is TGTGCCAGCAGCCCCCGGACAGGGCTCTCCAATGAGCAGTTCTTC. Its translation: CASSPRTGLSNEQFF. The rearrangement joins TRBV5-4 to TRBJ2-1; 8 bases line up with TRBD1. Germline loops: CDR1 SGHNT, CDR2 YYREEE (reference sequence). This CDR3 has 15 residues. V was pared by 4 bases and J by 6 bases, with 9 bases of the junction left unmatched. The entire variable domain, with the rest obtained from reference TRBV5-4 and TRBJ2-1, is as follows: ETGVTQSPTHLIKTRGQQVTLRCSSQSGHNTVSWYQQALGQGPQFIFQYYREEENGRGNFPPRFSGLQFPNYSSELNVNALELDDSALYLCASSPRTGLSNEQFFGPGTRLTVL.

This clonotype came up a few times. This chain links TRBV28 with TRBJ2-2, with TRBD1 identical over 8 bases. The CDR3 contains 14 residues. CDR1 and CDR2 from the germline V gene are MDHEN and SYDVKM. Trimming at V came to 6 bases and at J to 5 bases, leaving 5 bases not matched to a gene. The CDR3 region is CASRRQGTTGELFF. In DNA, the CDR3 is TGTGCCAGCAGGCGACAGGGGACTACCGGGGAGCTGTTTTTT.

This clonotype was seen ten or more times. The DNA for the CDR3 is TGTGCCAGCCGCCCGACGGGGACCGATCAGCCCCAGCATTTT. As protein: CASRPTGTDQPQHF. The chain recombines TRBV6-2 or TRBV6-3 with TRBJ1-5; weak D call: TRBD1 (5 bases). Between the trimmed V and J ends, which lost 8 bases and 5 bases, there was a span of 16 bases. The CDR3 has 14 amino acids. Germline CDR1 reads MNHEY; CDR2 reads SVGEGT.

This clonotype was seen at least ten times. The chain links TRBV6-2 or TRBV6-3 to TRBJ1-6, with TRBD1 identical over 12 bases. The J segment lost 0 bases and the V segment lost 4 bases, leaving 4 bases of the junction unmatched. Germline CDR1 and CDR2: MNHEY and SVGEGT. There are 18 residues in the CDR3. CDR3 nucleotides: TGTGCCAGCAGTTTAAGGGACAGGGGGCGCTCCTATAATTCACCCCTCCACTTT. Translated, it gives CASSLRDRGRSYNSPLHF.

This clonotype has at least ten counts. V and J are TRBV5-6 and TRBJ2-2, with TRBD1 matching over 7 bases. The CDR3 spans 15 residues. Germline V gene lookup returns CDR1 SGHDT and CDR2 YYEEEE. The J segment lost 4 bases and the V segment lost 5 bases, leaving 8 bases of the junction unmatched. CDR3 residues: CASRPGQPFTGELFF. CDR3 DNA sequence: TGTGCCAGCAGGCCGGGACAGCCGTTCACCGGGGAGCTGTTTTTT.

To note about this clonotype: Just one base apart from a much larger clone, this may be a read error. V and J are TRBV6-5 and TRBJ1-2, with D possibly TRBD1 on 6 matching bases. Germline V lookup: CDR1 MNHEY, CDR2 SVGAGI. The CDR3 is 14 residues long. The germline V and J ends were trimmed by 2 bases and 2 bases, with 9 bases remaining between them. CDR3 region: CASSYRDTNYGYTF. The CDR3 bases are TGTGCCAGCAGTTACCGGGACACCAACTATGGCTACACCTTC.

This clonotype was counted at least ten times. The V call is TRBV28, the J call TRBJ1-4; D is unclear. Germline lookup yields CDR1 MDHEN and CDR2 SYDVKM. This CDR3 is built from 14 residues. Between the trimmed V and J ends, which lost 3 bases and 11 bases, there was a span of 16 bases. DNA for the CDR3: TGTGCCAGCAGTTTGACATCCCTCGCCGTCAAACTGTTTTTT. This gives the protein CASSLTSLAVKLFF.

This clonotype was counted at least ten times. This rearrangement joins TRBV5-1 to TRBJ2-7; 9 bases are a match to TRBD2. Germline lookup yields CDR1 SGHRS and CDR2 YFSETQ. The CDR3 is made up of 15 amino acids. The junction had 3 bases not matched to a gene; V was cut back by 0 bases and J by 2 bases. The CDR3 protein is CASSLVSGGAYEQYF. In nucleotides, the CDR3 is TGCGCCAGCAGCTTGGTTAGCGGGGGAGCCTACGAGCAGTACTTC.

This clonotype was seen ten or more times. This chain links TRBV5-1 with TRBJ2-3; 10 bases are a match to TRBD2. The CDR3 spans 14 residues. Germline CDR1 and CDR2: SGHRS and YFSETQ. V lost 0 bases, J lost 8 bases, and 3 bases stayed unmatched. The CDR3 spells CASSLEASGGTQYF. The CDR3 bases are TGCGCCAGCAGCTTGGAGGCTAGCGGGGGTACGCAGTATTTT.

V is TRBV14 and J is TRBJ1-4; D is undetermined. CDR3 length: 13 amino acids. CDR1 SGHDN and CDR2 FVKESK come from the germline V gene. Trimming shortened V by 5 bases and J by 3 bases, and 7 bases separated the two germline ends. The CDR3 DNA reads TGTGCCAGCAGCAGTCGGGCTAATGAAAAACTGTTTTTT. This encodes CASSSRANEKLFF. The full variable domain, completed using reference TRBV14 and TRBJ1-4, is EAGVTQFPSHSVIEKGQTVTLRCDPISGHDNLYWYRRVMGKEIKFLLHFVKESKQDESGMPNNRFLAERTGGTYSTLKVQPAELEDSGVYFCASSSRANEKLFFGSGTQLSVL.

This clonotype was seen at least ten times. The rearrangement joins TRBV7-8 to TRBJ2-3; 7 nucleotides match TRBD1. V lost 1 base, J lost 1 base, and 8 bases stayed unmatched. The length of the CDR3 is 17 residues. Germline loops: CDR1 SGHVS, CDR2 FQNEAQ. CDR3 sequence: CASSLVTGALGTDTQYF. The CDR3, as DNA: TGTGCCAGCAGCTTAGTAACAGGGGCACTCGGCACAGATACGCAGTATTTT.

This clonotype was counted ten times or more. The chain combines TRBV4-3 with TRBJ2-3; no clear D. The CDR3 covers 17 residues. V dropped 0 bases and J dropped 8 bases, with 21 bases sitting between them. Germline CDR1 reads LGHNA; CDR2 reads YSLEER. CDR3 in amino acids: CASSQDLGQRLGSTQYF. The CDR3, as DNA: TGCGCCAGCAGCCAAGATCTAGGCCAGCGTTTAGGATCTACGCAGTATTTT.